This section outlines one TCR beta chain sequence together with its context. The sample is drawn from a study of T cells in Graves' hyperthyroidism and ophthalmopathy. The CDR3 covers 14 residues. Trimming pared 7 bases from V and 2 bases from J, leaving 14 bases between. Amplification of TCR beta CDR3 regions was performed using RNA transcripts as template. A set of HTBI primers served as the primers for a first-round RT-PCR of the TCR CDR3. Each CDR3 protein is one row after TCRdb ran MiXCR on the multiplex PCR reads. Seen here are a few hundred thousand distinct CDR3 sequences, under 25% observed once, and the top ten hold about 26%.

The rearrangement links TRBV12-3 or TRBV12-4 to TRBJ2-5, with no clear D. The specimen was blood. This clonotype was obtained from a man between 18 and 35 years old with Graves' hyperthyroidism. CDR3 bases: TGTGCCAGCACCCTACGCTCAGATCAAGAGACCCAGTACTTC. It yields the protein CASTLRSDQETQYF.